This TCR beta chain was profiled in a study of T cells in narcolepsy. For the study at large: Donors had narcolepsy type 1 or type 2, or were healthy controls.

The trim removed 6 bases at V and 9 bases at J, leaving 5 bases unmatched. Germline V gene lookup returns CDR1 MRHNA and CDR2 SNTAGT. This CDR3 spans 12 amino acids. A word on this clone: What it recognizes is unknown.

Study results and caveats: Autoreactive HCRT-specific and TRIB2-specific clonotypes were marked in same-patient CSF-versus-blood CD4+ comparisons.

Here immunoSEQ multiplex PCR was the method, and the copy in TCRdb shows in-frame clones only, minus some. The table records about 40,000 clones, 70% to 90% of them present only once. The clonotype comes from a human donor with narcolepsy. V is TRBV6-4 and J is TRBJ2-1, with TRBD1 identical over 7 bases. Source material: CD45RA- memory CD4+ T cells from PBMCs. The CDR3: CASSSAGGEQFF. The CDR3 DNA reads TGTGCCAGCAGCTCCGCAGGGGGTGAGCAGTTCTTC.